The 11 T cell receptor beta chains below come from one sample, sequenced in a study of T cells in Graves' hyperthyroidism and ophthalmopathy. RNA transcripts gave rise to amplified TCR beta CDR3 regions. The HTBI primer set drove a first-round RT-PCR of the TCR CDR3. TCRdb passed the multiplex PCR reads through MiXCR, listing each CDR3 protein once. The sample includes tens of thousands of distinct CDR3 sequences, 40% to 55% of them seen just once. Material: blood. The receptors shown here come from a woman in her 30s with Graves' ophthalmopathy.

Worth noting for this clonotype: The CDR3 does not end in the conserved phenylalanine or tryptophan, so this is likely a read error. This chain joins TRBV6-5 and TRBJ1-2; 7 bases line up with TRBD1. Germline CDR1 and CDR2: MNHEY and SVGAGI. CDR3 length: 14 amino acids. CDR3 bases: TGTGCCAGCAGCTACTCAGGACAGGCAGGAGGCTACACCCTC. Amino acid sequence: CASSYSGQAGGYTL.

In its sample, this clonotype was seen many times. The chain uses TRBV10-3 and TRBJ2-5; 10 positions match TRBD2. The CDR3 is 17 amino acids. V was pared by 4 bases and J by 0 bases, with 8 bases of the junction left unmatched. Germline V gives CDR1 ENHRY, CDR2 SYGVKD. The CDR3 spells CAISAASSGRYQETQYF. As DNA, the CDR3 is TGTGCCATCAGTGCTGCGTCTAGCGGGAGATACCAAGAGACCCAGTACTTC.

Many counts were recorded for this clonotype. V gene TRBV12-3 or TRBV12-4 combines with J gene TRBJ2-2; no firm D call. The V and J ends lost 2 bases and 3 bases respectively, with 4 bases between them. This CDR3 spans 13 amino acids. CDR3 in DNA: TGTGCCAGCAGTTTAATGGACACCGGGGAGCTGTTTTTT. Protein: CASSLMDTGELFF.

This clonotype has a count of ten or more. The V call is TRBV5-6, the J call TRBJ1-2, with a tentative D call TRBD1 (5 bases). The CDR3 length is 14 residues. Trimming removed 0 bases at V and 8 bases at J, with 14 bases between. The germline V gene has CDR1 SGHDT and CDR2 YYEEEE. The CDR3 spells CASSLGREIQGYTF. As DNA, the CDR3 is TGTGCCAGCAGCTTGGGCAGGGAGATCCAGGGCTACACCTTC.

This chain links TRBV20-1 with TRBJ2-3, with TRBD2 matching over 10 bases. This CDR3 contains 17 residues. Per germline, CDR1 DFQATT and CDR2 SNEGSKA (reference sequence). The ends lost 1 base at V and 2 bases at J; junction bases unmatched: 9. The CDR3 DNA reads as TGCAGTGCTAGAGCCTTGTCGAGCGGGAGGGCCACAGATACGCAGTATTTT. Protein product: CSARALSSGRATDTQYF.

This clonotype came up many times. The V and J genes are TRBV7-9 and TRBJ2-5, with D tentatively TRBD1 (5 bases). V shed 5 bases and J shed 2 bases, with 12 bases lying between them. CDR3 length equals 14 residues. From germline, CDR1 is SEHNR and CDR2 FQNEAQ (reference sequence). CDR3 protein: CASSLDSVQETQYF. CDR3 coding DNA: TGTGCCAGCAGCCTAGACAGCGTACAAGAGACCCAGTACTTC.

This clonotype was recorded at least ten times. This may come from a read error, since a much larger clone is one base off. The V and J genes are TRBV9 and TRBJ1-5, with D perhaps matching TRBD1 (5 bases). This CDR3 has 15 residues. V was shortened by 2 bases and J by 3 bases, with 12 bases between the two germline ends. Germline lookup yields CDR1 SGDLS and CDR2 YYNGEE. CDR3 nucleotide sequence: TGTGCCAGCAGCGTCGGTCCAGGACACAATCAGCCCCAGCATTTT. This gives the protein CASSVGPGHNQPQHF. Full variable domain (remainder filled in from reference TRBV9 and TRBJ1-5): DSGVTQTPKHLITATGQRVTLRCSPRSGDLSVYWYQQSLDQGLQFLIQYYNGEERAKGNILERFSAQQFPDLHSELNLSSLELGDSALYFCASSVGPGHNQPQHFGDGTRLSIL.

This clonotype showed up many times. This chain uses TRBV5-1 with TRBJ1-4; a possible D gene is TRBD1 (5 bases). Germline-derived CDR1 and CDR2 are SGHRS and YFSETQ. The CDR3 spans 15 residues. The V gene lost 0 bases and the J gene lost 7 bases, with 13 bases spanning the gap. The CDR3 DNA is TGCGCCAGCAGCTTGGCCCCAGGGTCGAGTGAAAAACTGTTTTTT. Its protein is CASSLAPGSSEKLFF.

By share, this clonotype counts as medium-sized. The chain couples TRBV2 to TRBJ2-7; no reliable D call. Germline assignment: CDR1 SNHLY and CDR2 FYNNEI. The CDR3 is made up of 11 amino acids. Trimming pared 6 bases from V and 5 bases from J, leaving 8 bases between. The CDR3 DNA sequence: TGTGCCAGCAGCTACATGGACGAGCAGTACTTC. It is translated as CASSYMDEQYF.

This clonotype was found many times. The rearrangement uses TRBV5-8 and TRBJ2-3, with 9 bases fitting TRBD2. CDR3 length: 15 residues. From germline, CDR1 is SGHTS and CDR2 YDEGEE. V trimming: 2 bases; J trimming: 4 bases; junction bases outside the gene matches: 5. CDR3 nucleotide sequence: TGTGCCAGCAGCTTATTAGCGGGAGTCCCAGATACGCAGTATTTT. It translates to CASSLLAGVPDTQYF.

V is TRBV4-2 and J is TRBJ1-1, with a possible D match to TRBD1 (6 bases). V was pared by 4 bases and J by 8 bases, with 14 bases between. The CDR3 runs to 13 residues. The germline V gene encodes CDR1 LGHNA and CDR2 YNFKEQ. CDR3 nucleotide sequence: TGTGCCAGCAGCCGGGCAGGGGATAAGGAAGCTTTCTTT. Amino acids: CASSRAGDKEAFF.